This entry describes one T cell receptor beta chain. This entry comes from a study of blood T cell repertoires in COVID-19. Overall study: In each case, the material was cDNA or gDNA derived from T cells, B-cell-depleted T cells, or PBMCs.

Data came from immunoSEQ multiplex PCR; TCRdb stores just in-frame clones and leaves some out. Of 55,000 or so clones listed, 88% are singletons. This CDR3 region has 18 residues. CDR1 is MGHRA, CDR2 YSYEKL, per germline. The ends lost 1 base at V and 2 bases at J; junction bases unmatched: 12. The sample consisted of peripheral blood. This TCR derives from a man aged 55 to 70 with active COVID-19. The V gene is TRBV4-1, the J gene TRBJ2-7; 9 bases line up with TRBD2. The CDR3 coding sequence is TGCGCCAGCAGCCAAGTCTCCCCCGCGAGCGGGGGGCCCTACGAGCAGTACTTC. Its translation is CASSQVSPASGGPYEQYF.